This T cell receptor beta chain is from a study of identifying expanded T cells in peripheral blood. CDR1 is SNHLY, CDR2 FYNNEI, per germline. The CDR3 is 12 amino acids. V was pared by 3 bases and J by 5 bases, with 6 bases between. Data came from immunoSEQ multiplex PCR; TCRdb stores just in-frame clones and leaves some out. The data show 50,000 to 75,000 clones, approximately 87% seen once. This chain connects TRBV2 to TRBJ2-3; no clear D. Sequenced: blood. This sequence was found in a person aged 18-70 years in good health. CDR3 in DNA: TGTGCCAGCAGTGAGTACGGAGATACGCAGTATTTT. Protein sequence: CASSEYGDTQYF.